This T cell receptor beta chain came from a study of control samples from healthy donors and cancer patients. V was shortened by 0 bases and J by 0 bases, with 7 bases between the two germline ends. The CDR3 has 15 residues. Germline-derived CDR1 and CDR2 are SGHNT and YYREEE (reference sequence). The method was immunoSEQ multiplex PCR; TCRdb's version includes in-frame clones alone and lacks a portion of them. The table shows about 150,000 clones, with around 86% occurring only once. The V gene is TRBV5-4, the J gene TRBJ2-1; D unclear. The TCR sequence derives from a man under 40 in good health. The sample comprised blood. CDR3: CASSLDIVSYNEQFF. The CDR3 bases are TGTGCCAGCAGCTTGGACATAGTCTCCTACAATGAGCAGTTCTTC.